Shown below are 14 T cell receptor beta chains from a single sample sequenced in a study of beta chain features in type 1 diabetes. Every isolated RNA sample was fully reverse transcribed, so sequencing captured expressed TCRB transcripts. Produced via immunoSEQ multiplex PCR; TCRdb's table is partial and in-frame only. Of roughly 310,000 clones listed, about 11% were seen once; the top ten hold just over 0.015%. The specimen sequenced was naive CD4+ T cells from blood. Every receptor here comes from a woman aged 25 to 39 in good health.

The chain combines TRBV5-1 with TRBJ2-1, with 8 bases matching TRBD2. Trimming cost V 4 bases and J 4 bases; bases outside gene matches: 10. CDR1 and CDR2 (germline): SGHRS, YFSETQ. The CDR3 runs 16 residues. CDR3: CASSISGNHEYNEQFF. The CDR3 DNA reads as TGCGCCAGCAGCATTAGCGGGAATCACGAGTACAATGAGCAGTTCTTC.

This chain links TRBV13 with TRBJ2-5; TRBD1 aligns across 9 bases. Germline V lookup: CDR1 PRHDT, CDR2 FYEKMQ (reference sequence). With 4 bases clipped from V and 4 bases from J, the junction kept 10 bases outside the gene matches. This CDR3 is built from 16 residues. The CDR3 sequence is CASSSPGQGSGETQYF. The CDR3 coding sequence is TGTGCCAGCAGCTCCCCGGGACAGGGAAGTGGAGAGACCCAGTACTTC. The full variable domain, rest sourced from reference TRBV13 and TRBJ2-5, is AAGVIQSPRHLIKEKRETATLKCYPIPRHDTVYWYQQGPGQDPQFLISFYEKMQSDKGSIPDRFSAQQFSDYHSELNMSSLELGDSALYFCASSSPGQGSGETQYFGPGTRLLVL.

Only a few counts were recorded for this clone. The V and J genes are TRBV2 and TRBJ2-5; tentative D call: TRBD1 (6 bases). Germline CDR1 is SNHLY and CDR2 is FYNNEI. Trimming removed 8 bases from V and 0 bases from J, with 10 bases in between. CDR3 length equals 13 residues. DNA of the CDR3: TGTGCCAGCGGCCGGGACAACCAAGAGACCCAGTACTTC. It is translated as CASGRDNQETQYF. Full variable domain (outside the CDR3, taken from reference TRBV2 and TRBJ2-5): EPEVTQTPSHQVTQMGQEVILRCVPISNHLYFYWYRQILGQKVEFLVSFYNNEISEKSEIFDDQFSVERPDGSNFTLKIRSTKLEDSAMYFCASGRDNQETQYFGPGTRLLVL.

The chain employs TRBV30 and TRBJ1-1; D remains ambiguous. The CDR3 runs to 14 residues. Germline assignment: CDR1 GTSNPN and CDR2 SVGIG (reference sequence). Trimming took 0 bases from V and 10 from J, leaving 18 bases between them. In nucleotides, the CDR3 is TGTGCCTGGAGTGTCGGTGTAACAGTTGTTTCAGCTTTCTTT. Its translation is CAWSVGVTVVSAFF. Supplemented by reference TRBV30 and TRBJ1-1, the full variable domain reads SQTIHQWPATLVQPVGSPLSLECTVEGTSNPNLYWYRQAAGRGLQLLFYSVGIGQISSEVPQNLSASRPQDRQFILSSKKLLLSDSGFYLCAWSVGVTVVSAFFGQGTRLTVV.

The chain has TRBV4-3 and TRBJ1-2, with a tentative D call TRBD1 (6 bases). Germline loops: CDR1 LGHNA, CDR2 YSLEER. V was cut by 0 bases and J by 4 bases, with 12 bases left in between. This CDR3 spans 15 amino acids. The CDR3 reads CASSQDQGGAYGYTF. The DNA for the CDR3 is TGCGCCAGCAGCCAAGATCAAGGGGGAGCCTATGGCTACACCTTC.

A few counts support this clone. Other DNA sequences in this sample translate to the same CDR3. This chain joins TRBV18 and TRBJ1-5, with 7 bases lining up with TRBD1. The germline V gene has CDR1 KGHSH and CDR2 LQKENI. Losses at the gene ends were 6 bases for V and 1 base for J; bases not matched to a gene: 3. The CDR3 has 14 residues. The CDR3 region is CASSPGQSNQPQHF. The CDR3, as DNA: TGTGCCAGCTCCCCGGGACAGAGCAATCAGCCCCAGCATTTT.

The V gene is TRBV9, the J gene TRBJ2-1; TRBD2 aligns across 11 bases. The CDR3 has 15 amino acids. Germline CDR1 and CDR2: SGDLS and YYNGEE. After removal of 0 bases from V and 12 bases from J, the junction contained 8 bases not matched to a gene. The CDR3 DNA is TGTGCCAGCAGCGTAGGTTTAGCGGGAGGGCCGTGGCAGTTCTTC. Translated: CASSVGLAGGPWQFF. The entire variable domain, with the rest obtained from reference TRBV9 and TRBJ2-1, is as follows: DSGVTQTPKHLITATGQRVTLRCSPRSGDLSVYWYQQSLDQGLQFLIQYYNGEERAKGNILERFSAQQFPDLHSELNLSSLELGDSALYFCASSVGLAGGPWQFFGPGTRLTVL.

The table lists this clone with a few counts. The CDR3 DNA follows: TGTGCCATCAACTTCTACCTAGGGACAGGGCGGACCGAGCAGTACTTC. It specifies CAINFYLGTGRTEQYF. The chain recombines TRBV10-3 with TRBJ2-7; 9 nucleotides line up with TRBD1. J lost 6 bases, V lost 7 bases, and 16 bases had no gene match. The CDR3 covers 16 residues. Looked up from germline, CDR1 is ENHRY and CDR2 is SYGVKD.

The V and J genes are TRBV2 and TRBJ2-3; TRBD2 agrees at 9 bases. Germline loops: CDR1 SNHLY, CDR2 FYNNEI. The CDR3 runs to 15 residues. The ends lost 5 bases at V and 4 bases at J; junction bases unmatched: 7. CDR3 sequence: CASSMGLAGPDTQYF. The CDR3 region has the DNA TGTGCCAGCAGTATGGGACTAGCTGGGCCAGATACGCAGTATTTT.

V is TRBV5-1 and J is TRBJ1-2, with 7 positions matching TRBD1. The germline gives CDR1 SGHRS, CDR2 YFSETQ. CDR3 size: 15 residues. J was trimmed by 1 base and V by 4 bases; bases with no gene match: 7. CDR3 protein: CASSTGTAFNYGYTF. Here the CDR3 DNA reads TGCGCCAGCAGCACCGGGACAGCTTTTAACTATGGCTACACCTTC. The whole variable domain, remainder taken from reference TRBV5-1 and TRBJ1-2, is KAGVTQTPRYLIKTRGQQVTLSCSPISGHRSVSWYQQTPGQGLQFLFEYFSETQRNKGNFPGRFSGRQFSNSRSEMNVSTLELGDSALYLCASSTGTAFNYGYTFGSGTRLTVV.

This clone has just a few counts. The rearrangement uses TRBV7-2 and TRBJ2-7; the D gene is possibly TRBD1 (7 bases). CDR1 and CDR2 (germline): SGHTA, FQGNSA. The CDR3 runs to 15 residues. Trimming stripped 4 bases from V and 4 bases from J, with 17 bases between. The CDR3 nucleotides read TGTGCCAGCAGCTCCCGCAGGGGGGATCCTTACGAGCAGTACTTC. It codes for CASSSRRGDPYEQYF.

In this sample, this clone turned up a few times. V gene TRBV5-1 combines with J gene TRBJ2-5; D perhaps matches TRBD2 (6 bases). The CDR3 covers 14 residues. Trimming removed 0 bases from V and 3 bases from J, with 9 bases in between. Germline V CDR1 and CDR2: SGHRS, YFSETQ. Here the CDR3 reads CASSLAGGKETQYF. In DNA, the CDR3 is TGCGCCAGCAGCTTGGCCGGGGGAAAAGAGACCCAGTACTTC.

The chain couples TRBV11-2 to TRBJ2-2; possibly TRBD1 for D (6 bases). The CDR3 spans 16 residues. CDR1 is SGHAT, CDR2 FQNNGV, per germline. V was cut by 5 bases and J by 1 base, with 14 bases left in between. The DNA for the CDR3 is TGTGCCAGCAGCGTACAGGGATGGGGGAACACCGGGGAGCTGTTTTTT. This gives the protein CASSVQGWGNTGELFF.

This chain links TRBV15 with TRBJ2-1; 10 nucleotides line up with TRBD2. J was trimmed by 5 bases and V by 1 base; bases with no gene match: 5. The CDR3 covers 16 residues. Germline V gene lookup returns CDR1 LNHNV and CDR2 YYDKDF (reference sequence). The CDR3 DNA sequence: TGTGCCACCAGCAGAGTTGCTAGCGGGGGTAACAATGAGCAGTTCTTC. Protein sequence: CATSRVASGGNNEQFF.